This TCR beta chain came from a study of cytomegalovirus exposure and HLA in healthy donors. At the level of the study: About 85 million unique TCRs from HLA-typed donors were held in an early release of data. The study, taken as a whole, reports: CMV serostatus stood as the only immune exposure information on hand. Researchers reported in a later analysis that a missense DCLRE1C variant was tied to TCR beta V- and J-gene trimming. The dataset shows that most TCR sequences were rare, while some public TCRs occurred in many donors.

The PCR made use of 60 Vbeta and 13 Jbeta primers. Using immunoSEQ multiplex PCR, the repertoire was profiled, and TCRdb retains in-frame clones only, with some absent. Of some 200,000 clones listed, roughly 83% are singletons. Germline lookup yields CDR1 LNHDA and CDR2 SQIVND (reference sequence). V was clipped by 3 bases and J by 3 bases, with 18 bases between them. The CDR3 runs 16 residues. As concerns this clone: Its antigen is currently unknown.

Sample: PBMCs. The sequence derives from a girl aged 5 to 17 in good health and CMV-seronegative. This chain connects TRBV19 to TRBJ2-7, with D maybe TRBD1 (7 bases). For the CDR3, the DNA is TGTGCCAGTAGTATGGGAGGTGGGACAGCCAGCTACGAGCAGTACTTC. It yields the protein CASSMGGGTASYEQYF.